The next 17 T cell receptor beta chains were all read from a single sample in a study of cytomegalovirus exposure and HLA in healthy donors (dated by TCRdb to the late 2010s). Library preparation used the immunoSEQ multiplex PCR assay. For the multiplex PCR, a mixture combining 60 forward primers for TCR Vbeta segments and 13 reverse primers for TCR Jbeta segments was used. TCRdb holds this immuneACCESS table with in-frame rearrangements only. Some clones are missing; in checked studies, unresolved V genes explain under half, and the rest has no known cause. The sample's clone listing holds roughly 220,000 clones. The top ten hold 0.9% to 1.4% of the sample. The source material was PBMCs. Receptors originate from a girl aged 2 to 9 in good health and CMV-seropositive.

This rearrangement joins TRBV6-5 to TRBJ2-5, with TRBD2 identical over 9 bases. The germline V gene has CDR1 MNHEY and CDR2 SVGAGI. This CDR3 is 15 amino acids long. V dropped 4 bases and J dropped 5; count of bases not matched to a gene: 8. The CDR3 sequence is CASSWVSGSMETQYF. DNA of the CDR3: TGTGCCAGCAGTTGGGTTAGCGGGAGTATGGAGACCCAGTACTTC.

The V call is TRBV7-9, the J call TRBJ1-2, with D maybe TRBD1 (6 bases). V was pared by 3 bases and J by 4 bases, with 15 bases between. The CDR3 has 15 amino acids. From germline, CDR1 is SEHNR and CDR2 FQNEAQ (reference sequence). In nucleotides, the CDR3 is TGTGCCAGCAGCTTCATGCGGACAGTAGCCTATGGCTACACCTTC. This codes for CASSFMRTVAYGYTF.

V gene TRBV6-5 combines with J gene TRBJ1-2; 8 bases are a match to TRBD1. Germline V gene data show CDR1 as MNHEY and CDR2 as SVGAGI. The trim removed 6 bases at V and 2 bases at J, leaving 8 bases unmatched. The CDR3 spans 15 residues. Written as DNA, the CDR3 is TGTGCCAGCAGCCCAGGACAGGGAAGGAACTATGGCTACACCTTC. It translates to CASSPGQGRNYGYTF.

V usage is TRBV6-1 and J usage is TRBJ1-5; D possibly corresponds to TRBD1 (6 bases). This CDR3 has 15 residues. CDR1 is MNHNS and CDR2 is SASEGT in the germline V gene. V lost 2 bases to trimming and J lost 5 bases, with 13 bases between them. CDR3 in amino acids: CASSESSGGHQPQHF. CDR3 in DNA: TGTGCCAGCAGTGAATCGTCGGGGGGCCATCAGCCCCAGCATTTT.

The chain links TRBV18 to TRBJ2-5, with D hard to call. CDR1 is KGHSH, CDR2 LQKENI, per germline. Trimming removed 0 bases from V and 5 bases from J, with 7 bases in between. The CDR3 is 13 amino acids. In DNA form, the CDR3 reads TGTGCCAGCTCACCACCGGTACGGGAGACCCAGTACTTC. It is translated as CASSPPVRETQYF.

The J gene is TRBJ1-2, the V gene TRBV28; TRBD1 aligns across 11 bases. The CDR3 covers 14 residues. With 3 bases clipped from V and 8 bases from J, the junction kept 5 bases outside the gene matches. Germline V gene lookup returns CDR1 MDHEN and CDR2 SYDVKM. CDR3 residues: CASSFVDRGQGYTF. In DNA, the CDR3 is TGTGCCAGCAGTTTCGTGGACAGGGGGCAGGGCTACACCTTC.

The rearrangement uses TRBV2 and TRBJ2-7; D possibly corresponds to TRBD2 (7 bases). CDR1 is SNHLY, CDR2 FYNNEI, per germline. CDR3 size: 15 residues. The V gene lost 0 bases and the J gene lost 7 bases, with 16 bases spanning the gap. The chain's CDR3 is CASSEAGGEGFEQYF. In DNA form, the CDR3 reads TGTGCCAGCAGTGAAGCAGGGGGGGAGGGCTTTGAGCAGTACTTC.

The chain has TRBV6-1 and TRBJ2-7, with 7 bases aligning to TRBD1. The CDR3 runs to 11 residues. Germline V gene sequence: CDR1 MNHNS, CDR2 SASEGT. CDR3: CTIRDSYEQYF. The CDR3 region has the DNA TGTACCATCCGGGACAGCTACGAGCAGTACTTC.

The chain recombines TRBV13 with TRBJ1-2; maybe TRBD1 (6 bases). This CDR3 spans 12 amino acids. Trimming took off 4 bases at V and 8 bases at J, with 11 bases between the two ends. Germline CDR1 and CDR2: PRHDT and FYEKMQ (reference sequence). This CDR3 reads CASSSQGKGYTF. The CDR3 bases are TGTGCCAGCAGCTCACAGGGCAAAGGCTACACCTTC.

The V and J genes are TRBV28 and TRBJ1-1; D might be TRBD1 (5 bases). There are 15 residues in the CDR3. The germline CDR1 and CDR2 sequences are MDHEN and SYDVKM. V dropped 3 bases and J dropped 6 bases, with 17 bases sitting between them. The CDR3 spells CASSFLGGVRAEAFF. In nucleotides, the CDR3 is TGTGCCAGCAGTTTCCTCGGGGGGGTTAGGGCTGAAGCTTTCTTT.

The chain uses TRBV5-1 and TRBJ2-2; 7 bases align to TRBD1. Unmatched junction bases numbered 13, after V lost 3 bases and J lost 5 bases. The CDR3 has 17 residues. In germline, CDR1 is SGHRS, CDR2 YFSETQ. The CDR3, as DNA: TGCGCCAGCAGCTCACAGACAGGGTCAGCCGCGACCGGGGAGCTGTTTTTT. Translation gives CASSSQTGSAATGELFF.

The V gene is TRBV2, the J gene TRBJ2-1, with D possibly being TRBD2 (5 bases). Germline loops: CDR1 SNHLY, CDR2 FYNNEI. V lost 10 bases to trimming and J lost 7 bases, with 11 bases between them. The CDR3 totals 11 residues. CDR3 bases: TGTGCCACGGAGACGGGGAATGAGCAGTTCTTC. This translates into CATETGNEQFF.

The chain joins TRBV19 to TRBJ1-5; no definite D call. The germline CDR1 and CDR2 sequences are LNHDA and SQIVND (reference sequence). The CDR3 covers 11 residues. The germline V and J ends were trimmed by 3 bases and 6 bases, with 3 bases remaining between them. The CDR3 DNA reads TGTGCCAGTAGTATCGGTCAGCCCCAGCATTTT. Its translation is CASSIGQPQHF.

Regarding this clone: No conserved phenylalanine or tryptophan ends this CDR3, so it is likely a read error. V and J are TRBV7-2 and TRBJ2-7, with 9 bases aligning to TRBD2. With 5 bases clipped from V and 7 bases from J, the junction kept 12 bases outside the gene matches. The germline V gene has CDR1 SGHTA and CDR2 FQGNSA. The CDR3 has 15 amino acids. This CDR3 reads CASSTTAGGPWEQYL. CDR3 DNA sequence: TGTGCCAGCAGCACCACGGCGGGAGGGCCGTGGGAGCAGTACCTC.

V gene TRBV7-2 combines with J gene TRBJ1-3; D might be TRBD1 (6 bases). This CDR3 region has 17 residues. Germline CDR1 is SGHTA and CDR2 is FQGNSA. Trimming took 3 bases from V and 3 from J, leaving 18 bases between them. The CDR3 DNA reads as TGTGCCAGCAGCTTCCGCCAACCGACAGGACTTGGAAACACCATATATTTT. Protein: CASSFRQPTGLGNTIYF. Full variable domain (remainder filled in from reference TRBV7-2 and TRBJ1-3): GAGVSQSPSNKVTEKGKDVELRCDPISGHTALYWYRQSLGQGLEFLIYFQGNSAPDKSGLPSDRFSAERTGGSVSTLTIQRTQQEDSAVYLCASSFRQPTGLGNTIYFGEGSWLTVV.

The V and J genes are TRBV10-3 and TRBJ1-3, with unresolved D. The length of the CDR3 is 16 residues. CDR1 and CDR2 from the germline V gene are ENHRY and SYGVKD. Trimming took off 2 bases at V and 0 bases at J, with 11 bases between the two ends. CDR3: CAISEGDGVSGNTIYF. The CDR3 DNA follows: TGTGCCATCAGTGAGGGTGACGGAGTCTCTGGAAACACCATATATTTT.

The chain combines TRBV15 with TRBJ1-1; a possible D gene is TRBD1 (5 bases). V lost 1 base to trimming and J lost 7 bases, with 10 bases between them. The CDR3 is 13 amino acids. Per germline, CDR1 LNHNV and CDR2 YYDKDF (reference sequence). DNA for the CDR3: TGTGCCACCAGCAGAGCCTGGGACTTTGAAGCTTTCTTT. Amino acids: CATSRAWDFEAFF. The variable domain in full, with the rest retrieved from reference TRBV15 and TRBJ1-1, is DAMVIQNPRYQVTQFGKPVTLSCSQTLNHNVMYWYQQKSSQAPKLLFHYYDKDFNNEADTPDNFQSRRPNTSFCFLDIRSPGLGDTAMYLCATSRAWDFEAFFGQGTRLTVV.